This entry lists 8 T cell receptor beta chains sequenced from one sample in a study of T cells in Graves' hyperthyroidism and ophthalmopathy (dated by TCRdb to 2018 to 2020). Library construction relied on multiplex PCR. Sequencing used an Illumina HiSeq 2000. The TCR beta CDR3 regions were amplified from the RNA transcripts. A first-round RT-PCR of the TCR CDR3 used the HTBI primer set with the Qiagen OneStep RT-PCR kit. TCRdb ran its own pipeline on the public reads, namely fastp trimming at Q25 and MiXCR clone calling, and kept in-frame beta chains. One record per CDR3 amino acid sequence lists the most common genes and DNA. In all, the sample holds about 460,000 distinct CDR3 sequences, and approximately 23% of those were seen once. The ten most abundant clones make up 45% to 55% of the sample. Sequencing was carried out using blood. The receptors shown here come from a woman in her 70s with Graves' ophthalmopathy.

Ten or more counts support this clonotype. The V call is TRBV12-3 or TRBV12-4, the J call TRBJ2-3; D may match TRBD1 or TRBD2 (5 bases each). CDR3 length: 15 amino acids. Trimming removed 1 base at V and 0 bases at J, with 8 bases between. For the CDR3, the DNA is TGTGCCAGCAGTTTAGGGGGGATCAGCACAGATACGCAGTATTTT. Translation gives CASSLGGISTDTQYF.

The V gene is TRBV14, the J gene TRBJ2-5, with D possibly being TRBD2 (5 bases). The germline V gene encodes CDR1 SGHDN and CDR2 FVKESK. CDR3 length equals 14 residues. Trimming took 5 bases from V and 2 from J, leaving 12 bases between them. CDR3 region: CASSFRGWQETQYF. CDR3 DNA sequence: TGTGCCAGCAGCTTCCGAGGGTGGCAAGAGACCCAGTACTTC.

V and J are TRBV6-1 and TRBJ1-1; D call uncertain. Germline values: CDR1 MNHNS, CDR2 SASEGT. V was pared by 2 bases and J by 2 bases, with 18 bases between. The CDR3 spans 17 residues. CDR3 region: CASSEFSLNRFNTEAFF. The DNA of the CDR3 is TGTGCCAGCAGTGAATTTAGTTTGAACAGATTCAACACTGAAGCTTTCTTT.

Points on this clonotype: A read error is possible here, since a much larger clone lies one base away. The V and J genes are TRBV12-3 or TRBV12-4 and TRBJ1-5; D is undetermined. The CDR3 has 12 residues. CDR3 sequence (DNA): TGTGCCAGCTCGCCCGGGTATCAGTCCCAGCATTTT. Its translation: CASSPGYQSQHF.

The rearrangement joins TRBV30 to TRBJ2-5; possible D gene TRBD2, 5 bases. This CDR3 has 14 residues. Germline CDR1 GTSNPN, CDR2 SVGIG (reference sequence). Deletions cut 0 bases from V and 9 bases from J, with 17 bases between. DNA of the CDR3: TGTGCCTGGAGTGTAATCGGCATGGCGGAGGCCCAGTACTTC. Protein: CAWSVIGMAEAQYF.

V is TRBV27 and J is TRBJ1-5, with TRBD1 matching over 8 bases. V lost 8 bases, J lost 2 bases, and 8 bases stayed unmatched. CDR3 length: 15 amino acids. Germline CDR1 and CDR2: MNHEY and SMNVEV (reference sequence). DNA of the CDR3: TGTGCCAGCGGAACAGGGGGACTAGGCAATCAGCCCCAGCATTTT. Amino acids: CASGTGGLGNQPQHF.

In this sample, this clonotype turned up many times. V and J are TRBV5-1 and TRBJ1-2, with TRBD1 identical over 9 bases. This CDR3 is built from 14 residues. CDR1 and CDR2 from the germline V gene are SGHRS and YFSETQ. V lost 2 bases and J lost 4; bases outside the gene matches: 3. The DNA of the CDR3 is TGCGCCAGCAGCTTCACGACAGGGGGCTATGGCTACACCTTC. As protein: CASSFTTGGYGYTF.

This chain joins TRBV29-1 and TRBJ2-1; 10 nucleotides align to TRBD1. CDR1 and CDR2 from the germline V gene are SQVTM and ANQGSEA. CDR3 length equals 14 residues. Unmatched junction bases numbered 4, after V lost 4 bases and J lost 4 bases. CDR3 nucleotides: TGCAGCGTTGTTTTGGGACAGGGGTACAATGAGCAGTTCTTC. This encodes CSVVLGQGYNEQFF.